This record looks at one TCR beta chain sequence and its context. This sample was taken from a study of radiation and T cells in renal cell carcinoma. The CDR3 is made up of 13 amino acids. Germline loops: CDR1 SGHAT, CDR2 FQNNGV. The ends were cut back, 3 bases at V and 7 bases at J, with 10 bases in the middle. The time point: baseline pretreatment blood. Treatment given: 15 Gy SBRT to primary tumor, nephrectomy 4 weeks later. Clones were sequenced by immunoSEQ multiplex PCR, and TCRdb holds only the in-frame ones, with some missing. This table holds 85,000 to 100,000 clones, approximately 86% found once.

This clonotype was sampled from a man aged 45-60 years with renal cell carcinoma. The sequencing used blood, collected from a patient whose treatment included radiotherapy and nephrectomy. The chain recombines TRBV11-2 with TRBJ1-5; the D is unclear. CDR3 loop: CASSLSLGQPQHF. As DNA, the CDR3 is TGTGCCAGCAGCTTGTCGCTTGGGCAGCCCCAGCATTTT.